This TCR beta chain originates from a study of identical twins. A single record per CDR3 protein comes from TCRdb applying MiXCR to the 5' RACE reads. The sample contains 650,000 to 750,000 distinct CDR3 sequences, 21% of which appear only once. A note on this clonotype: As yet, its antigen is unknown.

Findings and caveats of the study: Out-of-frame alpha sequences common to twins exhibited a surplus of low generation probability.

This CDR3 is built from 16 residues. The V end was cut by 1 base, the J end by 1 base, with 13 bases between. These same data were also listed under a study on T cells expressing NK-cell markers.

Sequenced input: PBMCs. This TCR was recovered from a woman aged 18-30 years in good health. V usage is TRBV12-3 or TRBV12-4 and J usage is TRBJ1-1; no firm D call. The CDR3 DNA sequence: TGTGCCAGCAGTTTAGGGTCGGGGAGGAGGAACACTGAAGCTTTCTTT. Protein: CASSLGSGRRNTEAFF.